One T cell receptor (beta chain) is described in this entry. The entry originates in a study of OX40 agonist ivuxolimab in advanced cancers. Study-wide context: About 44% of patients had received prior checkpoint inhibitor therapy.

TCRdb's copy holds only in-frame clones and misses some; the assay was immunoSEQ multiplex PCR. The repertoire consists of tens of thousands of clones, with 89% occurring once and the leading ten covering more than 10%. This CDR3 has 17 residues. The J segment lost 4 bases and the V segment lost 5 bases, leaving 11 bases of the junction unmatched. CDR1 PRHDT and CDR2 FYEKMQ come from the germline V gene (reference sequence). At baseline, cycle 4 day 1, and cycle 7 day 1, blood was sampled. The chain combines TRBV13 with TRBJ1-3; 10 nucleotides line up with TRBD1. This sequence was found in an adult with an advanced solid tumor such as melanoma, head and neck, liver or kidney cancer. The sample was CD4+ or CD8+ T cells sorted from blood, taken in a trial of the OX40 agonist ivuxolimab. The CDR3 nucleotides read TGTGCCAGCAGCGCGGGGACAGGGGTATGGTCCGGAAACACCATATATTTT. Amino acid sequence: CASSAGTGVWSGNTIYF.